The rows below give T cell receptor beta chains drawn from one sample of a study of T cells in localized non-small cell lung cancer. The protocol was immunoSEQ multiplex PCR, while the TCRdb copy is restricted to in-frame clones and leaves out a portion. The sample consists of about 25,000 clones, 75% to 90% of them appearing once. Sequenced here: peripheral blood, sampled before any cancer treatment. The receptors were sampled from a female donor at least 60 years old with stage I lung adenocarcinoma. CDR3s include the opening cysteine and the closing phenylalanine or tryptophan.

TRBV6-5	TRBJ2-7	CASSQTDAYEQYF
TRBV5-6	TRBJ2-1	CASSSETRSSYNEQFF
TRBV20-1	TRBJ1-1	CSPAANTEAFF
TRBV7-2	TRBJ1-4	CASTRGGLKEKLFF
TRBV5-1	TRBJ2-7	CASSLVGQGGEQYF
TRBV19	TRBJ1-1	CASSIGGMNTEAFF
TRBV19	TRBJ2-7	CASSGTGKNEQYF
TRBV5-4	TRBJ2-7	CASSFVAGVLSRPYEQYF
TRBV4-1	TRBJ2-7	CASSGGLAAGHEQYF
TRBV19	TRBJ1-5	CASSIGGQISNQPQHF
TRBV18	TRBJ2-7	CASSPEGSLYEQYF
TRBV6-1	TRBJ2-1	CASSEARSSYNEQFF
TRBV9	TRBJ2-1	CASSPSGGYYNEQFF
TRBV11-3	TRBJ1-1	CASSLDGTEAFF
TRBV5-6	TRBJ1-4	CASSLSGTNEKLFF
TRBV7-9	TRBJ1-1	CASSLAQGVSEAFF
TRBV29-1	TRBJ1-1	CSVDKGRNTEAFF
TRBV19	TRBJ1-1	CASSSGWNTEAFF
TRBV7-9	TRBJ2-3	CASSSIIGGTDTQYF
TRBV5-1	TRBJ2-5	CASSHVGGEETQYF
TRBV14	TRBJ2-1	CASSQTSGSDEQFF
TRBV11-3	TRBJ2-3	CASGIGLGTDTQYF
TRBV5-4	TRBJ1-2	CASSLGSFNYGYTF
TRBV30	TRBJ1-1	CAWRRLNTEAFF
TRBV5-6	TRBJ1-1	CASSGLLQGWNTEAFF
TRBV6-1	TRBJ2-4	CASSEGGSRAGIQYF
TRBV5-4	TRBJ2-2	CASSLYGSGAGELFF
TRBV6-1	TRBJ1-1	CASSEGGDEAFF
TRBV9	TRBJ1-6	CASSPSVGGGSPLHF
TRBV5-1	TRBJ1-1	CASSLLLQGNTEAFF
TRBV19	TRBJ2-1	CASSISGRQNEQFF
TRBV6-5	TRBJ1-5	CASSDPRSNQPQHF
TRBV7-9	TRBJ1-3	CASIRGTGASGNTIYF
TRBV27	TRBJ1-6	CASSPTDFNSPLHF
TRBV19	TRBJ1-5	CASSMRGIGQPQHF
TRBV5-4	TRBJ1-3	CASSTRQGASLPGNTIYF
TRBV9	TRBJ1-1	CASSVATGGEAFF
TRBV2	TRBJ1-6	CASRLRDSYSPLHF
TRBV2	TRBJ2-7	CASRRTSGSSYEQYF
TRBV19	TRBJ1-1	CASSNRGSEAFF